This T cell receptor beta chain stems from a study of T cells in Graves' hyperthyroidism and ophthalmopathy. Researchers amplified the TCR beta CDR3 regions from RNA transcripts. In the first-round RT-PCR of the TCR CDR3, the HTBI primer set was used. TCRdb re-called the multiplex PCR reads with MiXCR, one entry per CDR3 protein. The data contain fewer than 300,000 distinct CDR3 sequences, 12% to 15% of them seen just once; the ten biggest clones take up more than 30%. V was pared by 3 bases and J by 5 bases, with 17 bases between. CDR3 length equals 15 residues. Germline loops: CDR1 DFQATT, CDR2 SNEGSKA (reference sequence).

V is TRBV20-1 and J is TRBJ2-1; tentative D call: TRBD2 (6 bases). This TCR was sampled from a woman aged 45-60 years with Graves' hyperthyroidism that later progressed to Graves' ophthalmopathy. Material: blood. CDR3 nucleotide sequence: TGCAGTGCTAGGCCCCACCGGGACTTCAACAATGAGCAGTTCTTC. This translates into CSARPHRDFNNEQFF.